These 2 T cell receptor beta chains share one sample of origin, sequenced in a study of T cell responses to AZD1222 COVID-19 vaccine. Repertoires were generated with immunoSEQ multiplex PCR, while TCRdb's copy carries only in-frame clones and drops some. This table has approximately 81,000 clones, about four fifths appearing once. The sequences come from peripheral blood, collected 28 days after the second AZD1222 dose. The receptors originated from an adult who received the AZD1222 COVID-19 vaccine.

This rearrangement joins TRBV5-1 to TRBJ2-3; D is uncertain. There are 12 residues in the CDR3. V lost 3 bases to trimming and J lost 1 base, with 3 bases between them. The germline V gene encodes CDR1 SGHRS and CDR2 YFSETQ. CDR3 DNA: TGCGCCAGCAGCTCTGGCACAGATACGCAGTATTTT. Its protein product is CASSSGTDTQYF.

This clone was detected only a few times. The CDR3 here is CASSTGRLYSNQPQHF. The CDR3 nucleotides are TGTGCCAGTAGTACGGGACGCCTATATAGCAATCAGCCCCAGCATTTT. The rearrangement uses TRBV19 and TRBJ1-5; TRBD1 might be the D (5 bases). Trimming cost V 4 bases and J 0 bases, with 13 bases left between them. Per the germline V gene, CDR1 is LNHDA and CDR2 is SQIVND (reference sequence). CDR3 length equals 16 residues.